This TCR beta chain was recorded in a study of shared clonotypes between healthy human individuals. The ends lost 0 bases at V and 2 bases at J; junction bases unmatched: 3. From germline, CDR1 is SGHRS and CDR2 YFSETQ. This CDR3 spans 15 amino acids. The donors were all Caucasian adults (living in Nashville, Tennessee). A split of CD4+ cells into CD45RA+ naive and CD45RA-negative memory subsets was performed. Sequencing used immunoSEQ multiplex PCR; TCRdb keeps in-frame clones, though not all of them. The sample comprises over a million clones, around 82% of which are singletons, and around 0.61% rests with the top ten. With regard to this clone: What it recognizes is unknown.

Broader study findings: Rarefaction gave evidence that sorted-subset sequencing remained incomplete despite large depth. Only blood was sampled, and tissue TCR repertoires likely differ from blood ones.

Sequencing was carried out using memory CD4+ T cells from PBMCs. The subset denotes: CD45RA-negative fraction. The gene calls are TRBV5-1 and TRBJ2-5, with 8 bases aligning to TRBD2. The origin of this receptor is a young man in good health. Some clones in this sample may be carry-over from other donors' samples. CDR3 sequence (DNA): TGCGCCAGCAGCTTGGGACTAGCGTATCAAGAGACCCAGTACTTC. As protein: CASSLGLAYQETQYF.